This is a list of T cell receptor beta chains from one sample in a study of a mutant IDH1 vaccine in newly diagnosed glioma. The method was immunoSEQ multiplex PCR; TCRdb's version includes in-frame clones alone and lacks a portion of them. This table has 85,000 to 100,000 clones, about 87% appearing once. This sample comprised PBMCs, obtained from a glioma patient treated with radiotherapy, temozolomide or both. The origin of the receptors is a woman in her fifties or sixties with glioma. CDR3s include the opening cysteine and the closing phenylalanine or tryptophan. The D gene is left open where the match is weak. The size field is filled for only some rows; it gives once, few, many or a size class.

v_gene,d_gene,j_gene,abundance,CDR3nt,CDR3aa
TRBV28,NA,TRBJ1-5,NA,TGTGCCAGCGATCCCGGGATTTATCAGCCCCAGCATTTT,CASDPGIYQPQHF
TRBV7-9,NA,TRBJ2-7,once,TGTGCCAGCAGCCCATTAAGCTCCTCCTACGAGCAGTACTTC,CASSPLSSSYEQYF
TRBV5-1,TRBD1,TRBJ1-1,NA,TGCGCCAGCAGCACCGAGGGGGCTCGGGCTGAAGCTTTCTTT,CASSTEGARAEAFF
TRBV7-8,NA,TRBJ1-5,NA,TGTGCCAGCAGCCGAGGGGGGGGAGTCAATCAGCCCCAGCATTTT,CASSRGGGVNQPQHF
TRBV7-9,NA,TRBJ1-4,NA,TGTGCCAGCAGCCCCGCCGGGAACAGATATGAAAAACTGTTTTTT,CASSPAGNRYEKLFF
TRBV5-6,TRBD2,TRBJ2-7,NA,TGTGCCAGCAGCTTTGCACTAGCGGGAGTGGCCTACGAGCAGTACTTC,CASSFALAGVAYEQYF
TRBV19,NA,TRBJ2-1,NA,TGTGCCAGTAGTATTCAGAGGAGCAATGAGCAGTTCTTC,CASSIQRSNEQFF
TRBV6-5,NA,TRBJ1-6,NA,TGTGCCAGCGCACAGGCCTACAATTCACCCCTCCACTTT,CASAQAYNSPLHF
TRBV6-1,NA,TRBJ1-6,NA,TGTGCCAGCAGTGAAGCGCAGGAAAGGGACCAGGGGTCCCTCCACTTT,CASSEAQERDQGSLHF
TRBV4-1,NA,TRBJ2-7,once,TGCGCCAGCAGCCAAGATCGGCAGGGTTACGAGCAGTACTTC,CASSQDRQGYEQYF
TRBV2,NA,TRBJ1-3,NA,TGTGCCAGCAGTGGGGGGGCAGTCTCTGGAAACACCATATATTTT,CASSGGAVSGNTIYF
TRBV5-4,NA,TRBJ2-7,NA,TGTGCCAGCGAGAATGCCTACGAGCAGTACTTC,CASENAYEQYF
TRBV9,NA,TRBJ1-2,NA,TGTGCCAGCAGCCCAAGTAACTCTAACTATGGCTACACCTTC,CASSPSNSNYGYTF
TRBV19,NA,TRBJ2-5,NA,TGTGCCAGTAGTATAGTTCCAGGGGTGGTGGAGACCCAGTACTTC,CASSIVPGVVETQYF
TRBV2,TRBD1,TRBJ1-2,NA,TGTGCCAGCAGTCAGGACAGGGGGCAAGGCTACACCTTC,CASSQDRGQGYTF
TRBV9,NA,TRBJ2-1,NA,TGTGCCAGCAGCGTAGCGCCCACATACAATGAGCAGTTCTTC,CASSVAPTYNEQFF
TRBV7-9,NA,TRBJ1-1,NA,TGTGCCAGCAGCCCCGGGCTCATGCACACTGAAGCTTTCTTT,CASSPGLMHTEAFF
TRBV30,NA,TRBJ2-2,NA,TGTGCCTGGAGTGTACGAGGGTCCGGGGAGCTGTTTTTT,CAWSVRGSGELFF
TRBV19,TRBD1,TRBJ1-2,NA,TGTGCCAGTAGTATCGGGACAGATTATGGCTACACCTTC,CASSIGTDYGYTF
TRBV19,TRBD1,TRBJ1-5,NA,TGTGCCAGTAGTACTTACCGGGACAGGGGGCACCAGCCCCAGCATTTT,CASSTYRDRGHQPQHF
TRBV2,NA,TRBJ2-3,NA,TGTGCCAGCAGTGTATTCGGTGGTTACAGCGGAGGGCCAGATACGCAGTATTTT,CASSVFGGYSGGPDTQYF
TRBV6-1,NA,TRBJ1-5,NA,TGTGCCAGCAGGTTGGGACTCCACAATCAGCCCCAGCATTTT,CASRLGLHNQPQHF
TRBV1,NA,TRBJ2-5,once,TGCACCAGCAGCCCTCGGACAGGGAACCAAGAGACCCAGTACTTC,CTSSPRTGNQETQYF
TRBV9,NA,TRBJ2-5,NA,TGTGCCAGCAGCCCTAGTGCAGGGAGGGAGACCCAGTACTTC,CASSPSAGRETQYF
TRBV13,NA,TRBJ1-1,NA,TGTGCCAGCAGCTCTGGACAAGGGGGGAACACTGAAGCTTTCTTT,CASSSGQGGNTEAFF
TRBV5-5,TRBD2,TRBJ2-7,NA,TGTGCCAGCAGCTTGAATATGGCGGGAGGGCAGGACGAGCAGTACTTC,CASSLNMAGGQDEQYF
TRBV11-2,NA,TRBJ2-7,NA,TGTGCCAGCAGCTCGGGGGCCGGGACCGAGCAGTACTTC,CASSSGAGTEQYF